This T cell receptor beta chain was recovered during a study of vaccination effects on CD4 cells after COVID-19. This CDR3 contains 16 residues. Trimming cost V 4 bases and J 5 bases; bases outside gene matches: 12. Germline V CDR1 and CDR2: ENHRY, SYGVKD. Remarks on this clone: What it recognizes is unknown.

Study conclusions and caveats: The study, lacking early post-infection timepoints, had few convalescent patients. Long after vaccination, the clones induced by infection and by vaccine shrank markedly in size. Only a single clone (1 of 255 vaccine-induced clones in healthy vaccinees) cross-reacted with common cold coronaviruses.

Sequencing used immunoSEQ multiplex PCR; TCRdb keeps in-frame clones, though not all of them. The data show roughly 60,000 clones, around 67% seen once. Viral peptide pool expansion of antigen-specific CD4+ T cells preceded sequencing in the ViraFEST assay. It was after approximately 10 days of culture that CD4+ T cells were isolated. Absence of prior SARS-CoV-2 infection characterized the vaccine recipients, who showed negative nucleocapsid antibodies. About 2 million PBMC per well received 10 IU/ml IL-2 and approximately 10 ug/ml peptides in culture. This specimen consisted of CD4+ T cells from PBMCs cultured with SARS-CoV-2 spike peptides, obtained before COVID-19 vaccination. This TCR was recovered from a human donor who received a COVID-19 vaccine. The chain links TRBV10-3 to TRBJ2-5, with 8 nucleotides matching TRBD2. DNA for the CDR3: TGTGCCATCAGTGGGGGCGGTGATAGCGGGATTGAGACCCAGTACTTC. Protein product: CAISGGGDSGIETQYF.